Reported below is one T cell receptor beta chain. From blood CD8+ and CD4+ T cells, the TCR beta chain was sequenced. The control participants were healthy donors, and these controls were matched with respect to both age and sex. TEMRA cells underwent FACS enrichment and CD8+ and CD4+ T cells underwent negative isolation. The data are from a study of CD8 T cells in Susac syndrome. This CDR3 contains 16 residues. Trimming took off 2 bases at V and 0 bases at J, with 10 bases between the two ends. The germline V gene encodes CDR1 MNHEY and CDR2 SMNVEV (reference sequence). RNA in amounts of roughly 0.5 to 1 ug was reverse transcribed with random hexamers. The TCR beta CDR3 was amplified by immunoSEQ multiplex PCR across 54 Vbeta, 13 Jbeta. TCRdb re-analysed the immunoSEQ multiplex PCR reads in MiXCR, keeping a single row per CDR3 protein. The sample has 90,000 to 150,000 distinct CDR3 sequences, 92% seen once.

The TCR originated in a human donor in good health. The V gene is TRBV27, the J gene TRBJ2-2; D possibly corresponds to TRBD1 (5 bases). The specimen was CD4+ T cells from PBMCs. CDR3 sequence reads: CASSLGAEANTGELFF. The CDR3 DNA sequence: TGTGCCAGCAGTTTAGGGGCAGAGGCGAACACCGGGGAGCTGTTTTTT.